Each of the 10 T cell receptor beta chains below was sequenced from the same sample in a study of blood T cell repertoires in COVID-19. The protocol was immunoSEQ multiplex PCR, while the TCRdb copy is restricted to in-frame clones and leaves out a portion. This repertoire shows about 140,000 clones, over 75% found once; its top ten account for over 9.5%. The sequenced sample consisted of peripheral blood. The receptors derive from a man in his 60s with active or convalescent COVID-19.

J is TRBJ2-7 and V is TRBV7-9, with a weak D call TRBD1 (6 bases). Germline CDR1 reads SEHNR; CDR2 reads FQNEAQ (reference sequence). V was cut by 5 bases and J by 4 bases, with 21 bases left in between. The CDR3 is made up of 16 amino acids. The CDR3 DNA follows: TGTGCCAGCAGCCCTCAGGGGAGCGGTCCGACATACGAGCAGTACTTC. Encoded protein: CASSPQGSGPTYEQYF. The full variable domain, with the rest looked up from reference TRBV7-9 and TRBJ2-7, is DTGVSQNPRHKITKRGQNVTFRCDPISEHNRLYWYRQTLGQGPEFLTYFQNEAQLEKSRLLSDRFSAERPKGSFSTLEIQRTEQGDSAMYLCASSPQGSGPTYEQYFGPGTRLTVT.

The chain employs TRBV7-6 and TRBJ2-1; 10 bases are shared with TRBD2. The CDR3 runs 15 residues. Germline loops: CDR1 SGHVS, CDR2 FNYEAQ. Unmatched junction bases numbered 10, after V lost 5 bases and J lost 9 bases. The CDR3 DNA follows: TGTGCCAGCAGCCCAACTAGCGGGATATGGGGTGAGCAGTTCTTC. Its translation: CASSPTSGIWGEQFF.

The chain has TRBV4-3 and TRBJ2-7; D is possibly TRBD1 (5 bases). The CDR3 length is 15 residues. V was shortened by 3 bases and J by 3 bases, with 15 bases between the two germline ends. Germline CDR1 is LGHNA and CDR2 is YSLEER. CDR3 coding DNA: TGCGCCAGCAGCCAGGCAAAGGGGCTCGACTACGAGCAGTACTTC. This translates into CASSQAKGLDYEQYF.

The chain carries TRBV29-1 and TRBJ2-2; TRBD1 aligns across 10 bases. From germline, CDR1 is SQVTM and CDR2 ANQGSEA. The CDR3 runs 13 residues. The V gene end was trimmed by 6 bases and the J gene end by 7 bases; junction bases not matched to a gene: 5. The CDR3 DNA follows: TGCAGCGTCAGACAGGGGGCGATCGGGGAGCTGTTTTTT. The encoded protein is CSVRQGAIGELFF.

V gene TRBV12-3 or TRBV12-4 combines with J gene TRBJ1-6; weak D call: TRBD1 (5 bases). The V end was cut by 3 bases, the J end by 9 bases, with 9 bases between. The CDR3 is 13 amino acids. CDR3 DNA sequence: TGTGCCAGCAGTTTGGGGGGACGTTCACCCCTCCACTTT. Translation: CASSLGGRSPLHF.

The rearrangement links TRBV11-1 to TRBJ2-1; D is perhaps TRBD1 (6 bases). Germline CDR1 SGHAT, CDR2 FQDESV (reference sequence). V lost 5 bases, J lost 4 bases, and 15 bases lay in between. CDR3 length: 15 residues. The CDR3 DNA is TGTGCCAGCAGCGCCGGGACAACCCCTTACAATGAGCAGTTCTTC. This codes for CASSAGTTPYNEQFF.

The V and J genes are TRBV9 and TRBJ2-1, with 13 nucleotides matching TRBD2. The V gene's germline CDR1 is SGDLS and CDR2 YYNGEE. CDR3 size: 16 residues. V shed 4 bases and J 9 bases; nucleotides not matched to a gene: 10. CDR3 DNA sequence: TGTGCCAGCAGCTCCAGGACTAGCGGGAGCACGGCTGAGCAGTTCTTC. Its translation: CASSSRTSGSTAEQFF.

This clone turned up a few times. The chain is built from TRBV7-9 and TRBJ2-5; 7 bases match TRBD1. The closer fit of TRBJ2-7 to the DNA end suggests the J call may be wrong. CDR3 length: 13 amino acids. The germline CDR1 and CDR2 sequences are SEHNR and FQNEAQ (reference sequence). CDR3 in DNA: TGTGCCAGCAGCTTAGCCCCAGGGGGCGAGCAGTACTTC. As protein: CASSLAPGGEQYF.

The CDR3 loop reads CASSVGTGRLNEQFF. The CDR3 coding sequence is TGTGCCAGCAGCGTCGGGACAGGGCGCCTCAATGAGCAGTTCTTC. V gene TRBV9 combines with J gene TRBJ2-1; TRBD1 aligns across 9 bases. Trimming cost V 2 bases and J 6 bases; bases outside gene matches: 6. The V gene's germline CDR1 is SGDLS and CDR2 YYNGEE. There are 15 residues in the CDR3.

The chain has TRBV28 and TRBJ2-4; perhaps TRBD1 as D (6 bases). Trimming pared 6 bases from V and 7 bases from J, leaving 16 bases between. This CDR3 contains 14 residues. The germline CDR1 and CDR2 sequences are MDHEN and SYDVKM. CDR3 protein: CASSKQGSGNIQYF. The CDR3 bases are TGTGCCAGCAGCAAACAGGGATCAGGGAACATTCAGTACTTC.